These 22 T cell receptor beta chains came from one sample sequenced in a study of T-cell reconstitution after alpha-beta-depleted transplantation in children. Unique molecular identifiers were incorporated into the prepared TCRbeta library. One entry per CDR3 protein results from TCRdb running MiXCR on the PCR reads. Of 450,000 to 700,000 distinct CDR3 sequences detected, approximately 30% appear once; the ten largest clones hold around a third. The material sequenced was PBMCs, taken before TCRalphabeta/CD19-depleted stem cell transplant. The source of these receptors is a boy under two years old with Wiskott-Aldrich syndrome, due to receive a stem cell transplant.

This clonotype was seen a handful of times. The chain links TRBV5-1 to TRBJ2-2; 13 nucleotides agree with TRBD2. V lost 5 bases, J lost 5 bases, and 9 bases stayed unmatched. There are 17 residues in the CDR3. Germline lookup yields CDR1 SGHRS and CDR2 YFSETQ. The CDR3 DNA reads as TGCGCCAGCAGTAGGACTAGCGGGAGTCATTCGACCGGGGAGCTGTTTTTT. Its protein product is CASSRTSGSHSTGELFF.

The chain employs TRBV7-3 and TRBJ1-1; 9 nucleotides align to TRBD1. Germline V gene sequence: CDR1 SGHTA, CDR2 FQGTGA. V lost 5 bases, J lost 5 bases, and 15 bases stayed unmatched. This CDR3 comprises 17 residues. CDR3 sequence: CASSAYPPGQGGTEAFF. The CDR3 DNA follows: TGTGCCAGCAGCGCATACCCTCCGGGACAGGGTGGTACTGAAGCTTTCTTT.

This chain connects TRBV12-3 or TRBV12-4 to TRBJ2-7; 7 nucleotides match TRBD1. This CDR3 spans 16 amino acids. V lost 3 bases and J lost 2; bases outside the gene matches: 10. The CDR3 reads CASSFHRQTGTYEQYF. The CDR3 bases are TGTGCCAGCAGTTTCCATCGACAGACAGGGACCTACGAGCAGTACTTC.

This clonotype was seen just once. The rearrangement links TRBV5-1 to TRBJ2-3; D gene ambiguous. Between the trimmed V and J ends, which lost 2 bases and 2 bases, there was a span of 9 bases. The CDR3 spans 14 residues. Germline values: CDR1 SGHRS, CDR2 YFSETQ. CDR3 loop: CASSFASVTDTQYF. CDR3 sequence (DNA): TGCGCCAGCAGCTTCGCGAGCGTCACAGATACGCAGTATTTT.

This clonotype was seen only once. The CDR3 DNA reads as TGTGCCAGCAGCTTATTGGTGTACTATGGCTACACCTTC. Residues: CASSLLVYYGYTF. The J gene is TRBJ1-2, the V gene TRBV7-9; no clear D. This CDR3 has 13 amino acids. Per germline, CDR1 SEHNR and CDR2 FQNEAQ (reference sequence). Between the trimmed V and J ends, which lost 2 bases and 3 bases, there was a span of 7 bases.

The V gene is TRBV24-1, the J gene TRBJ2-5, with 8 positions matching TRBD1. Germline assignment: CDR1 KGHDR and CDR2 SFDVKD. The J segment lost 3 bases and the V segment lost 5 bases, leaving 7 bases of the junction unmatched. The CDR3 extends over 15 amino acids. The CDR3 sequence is CATSAQGAGKETQYF. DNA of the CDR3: TGTGCCACCAGTGCCCAGGGGGCTGGAAAAGAGACCCAGTACTTC.

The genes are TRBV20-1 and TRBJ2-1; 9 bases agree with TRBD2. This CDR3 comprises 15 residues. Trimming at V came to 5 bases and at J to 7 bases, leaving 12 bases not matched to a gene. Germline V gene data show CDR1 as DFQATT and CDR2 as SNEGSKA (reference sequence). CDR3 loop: CSAPSGGRAGNEQFF. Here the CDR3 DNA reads TGCAGTGCTCCCTCGGGCGGGAGGGCTGGGAATGAGCAGTTCTTC.

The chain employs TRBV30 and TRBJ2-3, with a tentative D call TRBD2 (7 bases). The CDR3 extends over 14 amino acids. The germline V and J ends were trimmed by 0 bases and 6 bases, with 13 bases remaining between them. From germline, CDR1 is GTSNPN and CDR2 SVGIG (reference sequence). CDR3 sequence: CAWSVRGGSDTQYF. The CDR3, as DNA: TGTGCCTGGAGTGTACGCGGGGGCTCGGATACGCAGTATTTT.

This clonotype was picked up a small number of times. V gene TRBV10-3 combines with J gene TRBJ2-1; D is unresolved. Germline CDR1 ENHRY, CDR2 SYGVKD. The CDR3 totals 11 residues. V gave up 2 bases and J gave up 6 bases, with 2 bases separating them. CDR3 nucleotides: TGTGCCATCAGTGAGGCCAATGAGCAGTTCTTC. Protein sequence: CAISEANEQFF.

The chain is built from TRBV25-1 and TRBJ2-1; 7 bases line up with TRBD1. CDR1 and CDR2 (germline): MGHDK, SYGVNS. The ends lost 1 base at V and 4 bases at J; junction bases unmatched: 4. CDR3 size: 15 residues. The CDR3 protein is CASSEFDRAYNEQFF. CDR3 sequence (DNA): TGTGCCAGCAGTGAATTCGACAGGGCGTACAATGAGCAGTTCTTC.

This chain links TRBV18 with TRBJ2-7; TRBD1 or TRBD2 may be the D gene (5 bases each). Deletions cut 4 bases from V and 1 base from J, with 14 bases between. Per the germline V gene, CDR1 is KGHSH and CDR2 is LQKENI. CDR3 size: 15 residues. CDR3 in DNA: TGTGCCAGCTCACTCCGGGACCCGGGGTCCTACGAGCAGTACTTC. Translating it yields CASSLRDPGSYEQYF.

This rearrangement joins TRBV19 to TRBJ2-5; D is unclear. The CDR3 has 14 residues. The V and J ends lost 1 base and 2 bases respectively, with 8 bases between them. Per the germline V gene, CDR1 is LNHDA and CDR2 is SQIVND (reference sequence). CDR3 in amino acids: CASSIAGPQETQYF. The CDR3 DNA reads TGTGCCAGTAGTATAGCGGGCCCACAAGAGACCCAGTACTTC.

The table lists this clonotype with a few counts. CDR3 in amino acids: CASKSGRTYNEQFF. DNA of the CDR3: TGTGCCAGTAAAAGCGGGAGAACCTACAATGAGCAGTTCTTC. This sequence joins TRBV19 and TRBJ2-1; 8 positions match TRBD2. Trimming cost V 7 bases and J 2 bases; bases outside gene matches: 4. This CDR3 has 14 amino acids. The germline V gene has CDR1 LNHDA and CDR2 SQIVND (reference sequence).

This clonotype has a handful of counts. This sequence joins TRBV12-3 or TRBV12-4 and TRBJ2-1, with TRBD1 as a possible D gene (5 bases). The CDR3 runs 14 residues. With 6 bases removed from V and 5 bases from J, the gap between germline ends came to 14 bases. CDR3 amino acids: CASRGKGSHNEQFF. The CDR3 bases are TGTGCCAGCAGGGGAAAGGGGTCACACAATGAGCAGTTCTTC.

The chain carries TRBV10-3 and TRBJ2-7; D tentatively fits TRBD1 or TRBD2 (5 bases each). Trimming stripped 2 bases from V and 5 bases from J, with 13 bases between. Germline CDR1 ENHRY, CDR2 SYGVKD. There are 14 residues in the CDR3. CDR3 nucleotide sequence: TGTGCCATCAGTGAGGGGGGACCTGGCAACGAGCAGTACTTC. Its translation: CAISEGGPGNEQYF.

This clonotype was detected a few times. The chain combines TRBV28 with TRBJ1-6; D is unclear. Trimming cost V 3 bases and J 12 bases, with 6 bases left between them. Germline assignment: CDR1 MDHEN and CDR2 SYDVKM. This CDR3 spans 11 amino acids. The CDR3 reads CASSLGEPLHF. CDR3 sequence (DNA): TGTGCCAGCAGTTTGGGAGAACCCCTCCACTTT.

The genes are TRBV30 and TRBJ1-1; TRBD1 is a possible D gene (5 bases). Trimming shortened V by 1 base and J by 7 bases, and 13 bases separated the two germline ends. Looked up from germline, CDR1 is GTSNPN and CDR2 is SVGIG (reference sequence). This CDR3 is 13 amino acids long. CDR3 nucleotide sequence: TGTGCCTGGAGTGCCCGGAGGGACGGTGAAGCTTTCTTT. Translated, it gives CAWSARRDGEAFF.

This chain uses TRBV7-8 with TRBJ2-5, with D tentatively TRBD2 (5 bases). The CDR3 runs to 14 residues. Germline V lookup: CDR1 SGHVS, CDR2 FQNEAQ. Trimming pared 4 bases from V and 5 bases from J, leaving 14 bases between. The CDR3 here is CASSWETFHETQYF. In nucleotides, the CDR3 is TGTGCCAGCAGCTGGGAGACATTCCACGAGACCCAGTACTTC.

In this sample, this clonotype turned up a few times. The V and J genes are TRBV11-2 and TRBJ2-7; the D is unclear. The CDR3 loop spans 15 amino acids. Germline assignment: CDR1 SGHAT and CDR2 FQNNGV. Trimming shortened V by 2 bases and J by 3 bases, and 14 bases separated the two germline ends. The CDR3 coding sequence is TGTGCCAGCAGCTTAAGCGCGGCCGGCAGCTACGAGCAGTACTTC. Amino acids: CASSLSAAGSYEQYF.

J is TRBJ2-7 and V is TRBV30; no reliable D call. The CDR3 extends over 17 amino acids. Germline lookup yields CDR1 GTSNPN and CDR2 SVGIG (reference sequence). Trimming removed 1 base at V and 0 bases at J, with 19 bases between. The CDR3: CAWSGPSRSRSSYEQYF. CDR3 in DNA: TGTGCCTGGAGTGGACCTTCACGGAGCCGGAGCTCCTACGAGCAGTACTTC.

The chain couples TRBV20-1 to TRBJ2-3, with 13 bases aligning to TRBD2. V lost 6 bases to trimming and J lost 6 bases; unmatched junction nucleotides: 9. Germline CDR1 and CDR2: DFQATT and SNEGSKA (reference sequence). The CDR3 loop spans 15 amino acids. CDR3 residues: CSARLLAGGPDTQYF. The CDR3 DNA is TGCAGTGCCCGGCTACTAGCGGGAGGGCCGGATACGCAGTATTTT.

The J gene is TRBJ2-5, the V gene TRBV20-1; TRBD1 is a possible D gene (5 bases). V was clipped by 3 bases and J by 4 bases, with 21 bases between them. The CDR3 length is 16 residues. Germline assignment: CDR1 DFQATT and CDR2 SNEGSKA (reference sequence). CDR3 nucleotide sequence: TGCAGTGCTAGCAGTGTGAGACAGCTTTCGGGAGAGACCCAGTACTTC. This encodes CSASSVRQLSGETQYF.